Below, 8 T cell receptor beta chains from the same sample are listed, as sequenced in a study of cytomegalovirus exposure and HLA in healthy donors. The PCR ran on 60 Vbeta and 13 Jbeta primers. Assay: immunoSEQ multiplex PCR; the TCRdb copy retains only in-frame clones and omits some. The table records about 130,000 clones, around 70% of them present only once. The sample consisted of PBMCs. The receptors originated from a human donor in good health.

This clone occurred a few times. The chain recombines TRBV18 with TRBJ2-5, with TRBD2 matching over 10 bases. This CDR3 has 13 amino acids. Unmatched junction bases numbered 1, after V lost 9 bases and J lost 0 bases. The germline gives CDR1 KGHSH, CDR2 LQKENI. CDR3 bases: TGTGCCAGTAGCGGGGGGTACCAAGAGACCCAGTACTTC. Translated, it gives CASSGGYQETQYF.

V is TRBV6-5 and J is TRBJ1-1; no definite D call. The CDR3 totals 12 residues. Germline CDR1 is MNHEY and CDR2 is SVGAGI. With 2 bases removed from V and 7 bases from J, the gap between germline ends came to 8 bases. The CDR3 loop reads CASSYGVGEAFF. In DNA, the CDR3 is TGTGCCAGCAGTTACGGAGTCGGTGAAGCTTTCTTT.

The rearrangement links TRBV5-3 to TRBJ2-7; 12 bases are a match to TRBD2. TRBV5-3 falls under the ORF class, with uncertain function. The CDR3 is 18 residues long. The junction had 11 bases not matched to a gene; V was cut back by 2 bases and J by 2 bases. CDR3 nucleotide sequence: TGTGCCAGAAGCTTTTTCCCCATCCGACTAGCGGGAGCCTACGAGCAGTACTTC. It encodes CARSFFPIRLAGAYEQYF.

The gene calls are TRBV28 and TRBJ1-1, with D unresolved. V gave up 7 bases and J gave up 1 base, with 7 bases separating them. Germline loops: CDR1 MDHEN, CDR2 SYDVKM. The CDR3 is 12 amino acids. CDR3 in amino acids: CASTLPNTEAFF. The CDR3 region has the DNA TGTGCCAGCACCCTACCGAACACTGAAGCTTTCTTT.

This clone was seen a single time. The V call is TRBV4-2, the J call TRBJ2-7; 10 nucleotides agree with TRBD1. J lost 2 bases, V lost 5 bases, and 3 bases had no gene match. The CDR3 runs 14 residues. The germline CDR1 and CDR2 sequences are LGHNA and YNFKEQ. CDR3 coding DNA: TGTGCCAGCAGCACTGGGACAGGGGCCTACGAGCAGTACTTC. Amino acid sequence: CASSTGTGAYEQYF.

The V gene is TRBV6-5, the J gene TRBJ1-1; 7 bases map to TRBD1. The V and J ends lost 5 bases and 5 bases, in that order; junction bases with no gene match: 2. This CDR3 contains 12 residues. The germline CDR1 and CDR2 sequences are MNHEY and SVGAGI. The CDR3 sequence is CASSPGGTEAFF. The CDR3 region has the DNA TGTGCCAGCAGTCCAGGGGGAACTGAAGCTTTCTTT.

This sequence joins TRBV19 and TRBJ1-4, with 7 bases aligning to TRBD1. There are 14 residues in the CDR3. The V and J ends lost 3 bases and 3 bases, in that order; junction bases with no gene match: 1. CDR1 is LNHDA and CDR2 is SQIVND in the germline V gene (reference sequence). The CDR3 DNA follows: TGTGCCAGTAGTATGGGACAGTCTAATGAAAAACTGTTTTTT. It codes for CASSMGQSNEKLFF.

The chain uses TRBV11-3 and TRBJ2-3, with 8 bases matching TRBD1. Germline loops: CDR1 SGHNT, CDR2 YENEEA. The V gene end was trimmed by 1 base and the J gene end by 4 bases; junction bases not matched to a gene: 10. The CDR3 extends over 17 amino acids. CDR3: CASSLGQGANSADTQYF. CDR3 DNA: TGTGCCAGCAGCTTAGGGCAGGGGGCAAATAGTGCAGATACGCAGTATTTT.